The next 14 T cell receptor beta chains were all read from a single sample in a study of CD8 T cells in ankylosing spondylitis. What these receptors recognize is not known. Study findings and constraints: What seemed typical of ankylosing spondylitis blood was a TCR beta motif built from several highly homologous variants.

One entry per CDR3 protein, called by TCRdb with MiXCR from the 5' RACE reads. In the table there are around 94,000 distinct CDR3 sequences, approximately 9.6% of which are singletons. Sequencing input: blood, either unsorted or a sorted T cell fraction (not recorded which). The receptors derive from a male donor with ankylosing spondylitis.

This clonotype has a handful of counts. Here the CDR3 reads CATSPTSGGGNEQFF. The CDR3 DNA follows: TGTGCCACCAGCCCGACTAGCGGAGGAGGGAATGAGCAGTTCTTC. The chain employs TRBV15 and TRBJ2-1; the match to TRBD2 covers 9 bases. This CDR3 has 15 amino acids. With 5 bases clipped from V and 7 bases from J, the junction kept 9 bases outside the gene matches. Germline V gene sequence: CDR1 LNHNV, CDR2 YYDKDF (reference sequence).

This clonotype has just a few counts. CDR3 protein: CSGVPGWDLTYEQYF. The CDR3 coding sequence is TGCAGTGGCGTTCCGGGGTGGGATTTAACCTACGAGCAGTACTTC. J is TRBJ2-7 and V is TRBV20-1; perhaps TRBD2 as D (5 bases). V dropped 7 bases and J dropped 2 bases, with 21 bases sitting between them. In germline, CDR1 is DFQATT, CDR2 SNEGSKA (reference sequence). The CDR3 consists of 15 residues.

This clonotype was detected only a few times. The CDR3 DNA reads TGTGCCAGTACGAGGGCTCCCCAGGATACGCAGTATTTT. Translated: CASTRAPQDTQYF. The gene calls are TRBV19 and TRBJ2-3, with TRBD2 as a possible D gene (5 bases). The CDR3 consists of 13 residues. Trimming cost V 7 bases and J 6 bases, with 14 bases left between them. Germline CDR1 and CDR2: LNHDA and SQIVND (reference sequence).

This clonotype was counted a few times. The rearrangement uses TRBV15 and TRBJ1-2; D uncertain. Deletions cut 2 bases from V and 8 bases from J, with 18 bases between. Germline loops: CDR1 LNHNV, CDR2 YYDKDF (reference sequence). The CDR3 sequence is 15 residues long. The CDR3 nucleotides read TGTGCCACCAGCAGACCTCAAACAGTGGGGTGGGGCTACACCTTC. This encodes CATSRPQTVGWGYTF.

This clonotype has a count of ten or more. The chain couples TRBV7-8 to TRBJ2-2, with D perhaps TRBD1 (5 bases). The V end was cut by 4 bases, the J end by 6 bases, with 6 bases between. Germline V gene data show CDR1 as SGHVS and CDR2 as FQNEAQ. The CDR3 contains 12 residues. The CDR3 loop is CASSSGSGELFF. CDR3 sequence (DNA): TGTGCCAGCAGCTCAGGGTCCGGGGAGCTGTTTTTT.

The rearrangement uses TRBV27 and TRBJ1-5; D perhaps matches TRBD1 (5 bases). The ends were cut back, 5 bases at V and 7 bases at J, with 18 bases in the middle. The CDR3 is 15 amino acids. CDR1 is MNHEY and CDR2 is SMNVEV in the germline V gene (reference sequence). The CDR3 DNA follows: TGTGCCAGCAGTGGCAGAGGGGCCGCCGGGCAGCCCCAGCATTTT. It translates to CASSGRGAAGQPQHF.

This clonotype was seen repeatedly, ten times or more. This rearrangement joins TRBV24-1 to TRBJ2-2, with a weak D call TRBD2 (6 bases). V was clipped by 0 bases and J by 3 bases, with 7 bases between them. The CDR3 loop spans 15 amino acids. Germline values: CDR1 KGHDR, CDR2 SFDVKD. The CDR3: CATSDLSGDTGELFF. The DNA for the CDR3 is TGTGCCACCAGTGATTTGTCGGGAGACACCGGGGAGCTGTTTTTT.

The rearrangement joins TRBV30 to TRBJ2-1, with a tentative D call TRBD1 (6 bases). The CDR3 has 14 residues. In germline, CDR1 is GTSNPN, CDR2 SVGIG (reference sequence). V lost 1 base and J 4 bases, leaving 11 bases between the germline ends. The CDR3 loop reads CAWSAWDIYNEQFF. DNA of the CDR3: TGTGCCTGGAGTGCCTGGGACATATACAATGAGCAGTTCTTC.

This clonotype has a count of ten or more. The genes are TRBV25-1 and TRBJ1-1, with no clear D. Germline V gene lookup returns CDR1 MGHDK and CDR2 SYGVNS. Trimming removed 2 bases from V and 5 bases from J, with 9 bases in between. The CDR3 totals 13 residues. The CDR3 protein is CASSEGWGTEAFF. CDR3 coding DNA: TGTGCCAGCAGTGAAGGGTGGGGAACTGAAGCTTTCTTT.

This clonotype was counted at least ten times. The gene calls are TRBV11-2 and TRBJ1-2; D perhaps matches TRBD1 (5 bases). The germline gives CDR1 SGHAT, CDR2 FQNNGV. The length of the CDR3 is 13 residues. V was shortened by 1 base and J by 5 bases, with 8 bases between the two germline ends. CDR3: CASSLGGVYGYTF. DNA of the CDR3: TGTGCCAGCAGCTTAGGAGGGGTATATGGCTACACCTTC.

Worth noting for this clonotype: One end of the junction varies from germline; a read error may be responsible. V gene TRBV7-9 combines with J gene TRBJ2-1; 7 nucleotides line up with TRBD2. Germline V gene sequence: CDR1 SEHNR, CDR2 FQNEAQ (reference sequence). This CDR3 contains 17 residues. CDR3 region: CASSIAVAENSGGEQFF. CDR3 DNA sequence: TGTGCCAGCAGCATAGCGGTAGCGGAAAACTCGGGGGGAGAGCAGTTCTTC.

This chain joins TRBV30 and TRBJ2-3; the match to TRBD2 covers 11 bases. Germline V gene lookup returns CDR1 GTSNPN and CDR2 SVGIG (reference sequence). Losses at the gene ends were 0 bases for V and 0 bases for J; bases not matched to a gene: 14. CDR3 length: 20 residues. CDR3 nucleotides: TGTGCCTGGAGTGTACTGGGACTAGCGGAAGACCGCCGTAGCACAGATACGCAGTATTTT. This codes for CAWSVLGLAEDRRSTDTQYF.

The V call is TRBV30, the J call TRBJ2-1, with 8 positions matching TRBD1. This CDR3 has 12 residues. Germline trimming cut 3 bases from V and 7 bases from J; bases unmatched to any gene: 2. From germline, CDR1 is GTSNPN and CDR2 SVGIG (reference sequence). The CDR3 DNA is TGTGCCTGGAGCTGGACAGGGAATGAGCAGTTCTTC. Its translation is CAWSWTGNEQFF.

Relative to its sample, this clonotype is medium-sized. The CDR3: CASSLDVSGNEQFF. Written as DNA, the CDR3 is TGTGCCAGCAGCTTGGATGTTAGCGGCAATGAGCAGTTCTTC. The chain uses TRBV5-5 and TRBJ2-1, with a tentative D call TRBD2 (6 bases). The germline V gene encodes CDR1 SGHKS and CDR2 YYEKEE (reference sequence). The CDR3 spans 14 residues. V was clipped by 0 bases and J by 6 bases, with 10 bases between them.